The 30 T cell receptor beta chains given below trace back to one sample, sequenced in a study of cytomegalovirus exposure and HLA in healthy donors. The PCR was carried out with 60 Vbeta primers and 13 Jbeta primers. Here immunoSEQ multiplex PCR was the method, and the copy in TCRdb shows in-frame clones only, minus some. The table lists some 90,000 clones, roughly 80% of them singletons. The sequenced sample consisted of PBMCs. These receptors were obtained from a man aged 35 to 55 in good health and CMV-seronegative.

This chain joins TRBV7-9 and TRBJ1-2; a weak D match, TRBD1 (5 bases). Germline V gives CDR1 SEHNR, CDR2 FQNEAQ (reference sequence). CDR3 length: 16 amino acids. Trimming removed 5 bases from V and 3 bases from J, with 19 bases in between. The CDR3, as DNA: TGTGCCAGCAGCCTACGTCGCGGGGCCGGGGACTATGGCTACACCTTC. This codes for CASSLRRGAGDYGYTF.

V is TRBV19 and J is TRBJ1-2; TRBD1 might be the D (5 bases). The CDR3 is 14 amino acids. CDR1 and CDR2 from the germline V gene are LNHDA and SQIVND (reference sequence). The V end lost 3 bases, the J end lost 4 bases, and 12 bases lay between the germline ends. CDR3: CASSMGQAGYGYTF. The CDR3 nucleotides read TGTGCCAGTAGTATGGGGCAGGCTGGCTATGGCTACACCTTC.

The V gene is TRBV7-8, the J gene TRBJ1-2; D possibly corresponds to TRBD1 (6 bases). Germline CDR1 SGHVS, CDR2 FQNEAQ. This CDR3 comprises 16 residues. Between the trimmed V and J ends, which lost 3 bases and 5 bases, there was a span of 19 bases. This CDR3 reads CASSLGAVTQIYGYTF. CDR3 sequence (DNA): TGTGCCAGCAGCTTGGGGGCAGTGACCCAGATTTATGGCTACACCTTC.

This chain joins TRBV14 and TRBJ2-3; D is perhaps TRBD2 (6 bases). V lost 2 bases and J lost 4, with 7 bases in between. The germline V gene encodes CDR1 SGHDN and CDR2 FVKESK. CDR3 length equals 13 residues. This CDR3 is CASSQSGADTQYF. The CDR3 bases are TGTGCCAGCAGCCAATCGGGGGCAGATACGCAGTATTTT.

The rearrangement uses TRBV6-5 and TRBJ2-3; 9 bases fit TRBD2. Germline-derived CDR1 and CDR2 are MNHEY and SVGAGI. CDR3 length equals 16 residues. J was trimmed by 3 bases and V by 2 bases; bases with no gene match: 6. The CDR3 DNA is TGTGCCAGCAGTTACGCGGTAGCGGGGGCTACAGATACGCAGTATTTT. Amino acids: CASSYAVAGATDTQYF.

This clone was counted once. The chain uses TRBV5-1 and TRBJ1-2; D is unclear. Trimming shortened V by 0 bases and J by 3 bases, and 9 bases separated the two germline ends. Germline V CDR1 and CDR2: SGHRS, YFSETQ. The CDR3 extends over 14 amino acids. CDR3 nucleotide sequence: TGCGCCAGCAGCTTGGAATGGAGACACTATGGCTACACCTTC. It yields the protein CASSLEWRHYGYTF.

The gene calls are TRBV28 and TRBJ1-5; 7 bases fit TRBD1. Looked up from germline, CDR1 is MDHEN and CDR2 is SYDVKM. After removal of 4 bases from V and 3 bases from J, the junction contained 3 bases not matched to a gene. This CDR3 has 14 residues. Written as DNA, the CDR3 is TGTGCCAGCAGTTCCGACAGGGCCAATCAGCCCCAGCATTTT. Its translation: CASSSDRANQPQHF.

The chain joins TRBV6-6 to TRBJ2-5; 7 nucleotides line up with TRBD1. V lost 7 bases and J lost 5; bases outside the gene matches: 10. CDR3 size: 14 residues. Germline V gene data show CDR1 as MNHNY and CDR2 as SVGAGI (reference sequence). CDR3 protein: CASTQTGSRETQYF. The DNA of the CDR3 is TGTGCCAGCACCCAGACAGGGAGTCGGGAGACCCAGTACTTC.

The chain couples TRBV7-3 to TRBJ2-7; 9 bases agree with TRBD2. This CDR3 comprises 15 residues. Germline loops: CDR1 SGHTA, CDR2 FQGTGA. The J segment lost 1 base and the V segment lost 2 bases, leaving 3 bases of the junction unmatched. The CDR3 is CASSLLAGESYEQYF. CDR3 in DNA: TGTGCCAGCAGCTTATTAGCGGGGGAATCCTACGAGCAGTACTTC. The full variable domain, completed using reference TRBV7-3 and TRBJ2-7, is GAGVSQTPSNKVTEKGKYVELRCDPISGHTALYWYRQSLGQGPEFLIYFQGTGAADDSGLPNDRFFAVRPEGSVSTLKIQRTERGDSAVYLCASSLLAGESYEQYFGPGTRLTVT.

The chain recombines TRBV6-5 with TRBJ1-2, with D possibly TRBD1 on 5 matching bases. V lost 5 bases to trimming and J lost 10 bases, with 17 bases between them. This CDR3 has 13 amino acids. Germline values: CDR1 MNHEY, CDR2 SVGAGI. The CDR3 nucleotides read TGTGCCAGCAGTCCACAGGCGACCGTGGCCTACACCTTC. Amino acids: CASSPQATVAYTF.

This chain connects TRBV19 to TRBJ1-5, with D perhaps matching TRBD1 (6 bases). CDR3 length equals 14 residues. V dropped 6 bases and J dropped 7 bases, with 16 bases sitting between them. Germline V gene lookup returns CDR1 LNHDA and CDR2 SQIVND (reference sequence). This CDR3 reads CASRGEGEGQPQHF. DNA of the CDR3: TGTGCCAGTAGGGGAGAGGGGGAGGGACAGCCCCAGCATTTT.

The CDR3 protein is CASSFRYTQYF. CDR3 DNA sequence: TGTGCCAGCAGTTTCAGATATACGCAGTATTTT. V gene TRBV27 combines with J gene TRBJ2-3; no definite D call. V lost 3 bases and J 7 bases, leaving 5 bases between the germline ends. Germline values: CDR1 MNHEY, CDR2 SMNVEV (reference sequence). This CDR3 comprises 11 residues.

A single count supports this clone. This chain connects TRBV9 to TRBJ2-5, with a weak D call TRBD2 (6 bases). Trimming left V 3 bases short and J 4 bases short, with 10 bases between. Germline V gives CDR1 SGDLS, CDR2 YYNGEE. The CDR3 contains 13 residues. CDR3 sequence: CASSENGGETQYF. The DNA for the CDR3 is TGTGCCAGCAGCGAGAACGGGGGAGAGACCCAGTACTTC.

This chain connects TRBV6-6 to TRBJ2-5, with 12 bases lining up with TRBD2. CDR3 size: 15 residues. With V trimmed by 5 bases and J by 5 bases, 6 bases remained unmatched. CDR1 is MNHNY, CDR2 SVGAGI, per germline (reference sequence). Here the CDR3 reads CASSGGTSGFETQYF. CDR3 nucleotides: TGTGCCAGCAGTGGCGGGACTAGCGGGTTCGAGACCCAGTACTTC.

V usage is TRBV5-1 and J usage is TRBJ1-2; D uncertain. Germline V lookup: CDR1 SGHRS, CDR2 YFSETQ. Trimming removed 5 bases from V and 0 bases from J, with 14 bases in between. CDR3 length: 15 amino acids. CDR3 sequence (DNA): TGCGCCAGCAGACAAAGAACAGTCTCTAACTATGGCTACACCTTC. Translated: CASRQRTVSNYGYTF.

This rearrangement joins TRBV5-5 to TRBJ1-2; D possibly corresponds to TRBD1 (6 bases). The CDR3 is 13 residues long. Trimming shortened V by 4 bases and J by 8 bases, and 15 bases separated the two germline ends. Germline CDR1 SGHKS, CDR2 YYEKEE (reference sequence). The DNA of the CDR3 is TGTGCCAGCAGCCCAGGGACACCGGGAGGCTACACCTTC. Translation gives CASSPGTPGGYTF.

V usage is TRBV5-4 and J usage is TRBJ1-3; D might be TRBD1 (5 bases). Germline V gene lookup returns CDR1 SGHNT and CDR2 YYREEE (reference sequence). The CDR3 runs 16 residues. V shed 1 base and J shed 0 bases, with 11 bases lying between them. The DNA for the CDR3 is TGTGCCAGCAGCTTGACCCAGGGCGTCTCTGGAAACACCATATATTTT. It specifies CASSLTQGVSGNTIYF. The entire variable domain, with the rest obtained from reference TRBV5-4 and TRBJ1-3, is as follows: ETGVTQSPTHLIKTRGQQVTLRCSSQSGHNTVSWYQQALGQGPQFIFQYYREEENGRGNFPPRFSGLQFPNYSSELNVNALELDDSALYLCASSLTQGVSGNTIYFGEGSWLTVV.

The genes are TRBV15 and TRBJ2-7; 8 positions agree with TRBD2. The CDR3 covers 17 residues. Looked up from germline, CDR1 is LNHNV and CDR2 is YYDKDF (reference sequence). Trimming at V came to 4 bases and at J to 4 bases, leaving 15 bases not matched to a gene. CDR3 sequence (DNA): TGTGCCACCAGCACAGCCCCGGCCGGGACTAGTAGATACGAGCAGTACTTC. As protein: CATSTAPAGTSRYEQYF.

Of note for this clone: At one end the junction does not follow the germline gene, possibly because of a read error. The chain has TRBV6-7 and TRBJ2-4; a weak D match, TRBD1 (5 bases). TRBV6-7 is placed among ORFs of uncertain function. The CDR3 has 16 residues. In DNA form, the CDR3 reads TGTACCAGCAGTTGGCGCAGGGTTGACGCCCAAAACATTCAGTACTTC. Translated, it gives CTSSWRRVDAQNIQYF.

This chain's CDR3 is CASSQDPTAFYEQYF. The CDR3 nucleotides read TGCGCCAGCAGCCAAGATCCCACAGCCTTCTACGAGCAGTACTTC. The V call is TRBV4-3, the J call TRBJ2-7; D ambiguous. The CDR3 loop spans 15 amino acids. Looked up from germline, CDR1 is LGHNA and CDR2 is YSLEER. V lost 0 bases and J 3 bases, leaving 12 bases between the germline ends.

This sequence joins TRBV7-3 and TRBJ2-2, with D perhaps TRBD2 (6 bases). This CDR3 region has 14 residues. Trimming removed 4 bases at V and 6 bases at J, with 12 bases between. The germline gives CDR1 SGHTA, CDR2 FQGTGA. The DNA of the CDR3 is TGTGCCAGCAGCTATGGCGCGGGGCCCGGGGAGCTGTTTTTT. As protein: CASSYGAGPGELFF.

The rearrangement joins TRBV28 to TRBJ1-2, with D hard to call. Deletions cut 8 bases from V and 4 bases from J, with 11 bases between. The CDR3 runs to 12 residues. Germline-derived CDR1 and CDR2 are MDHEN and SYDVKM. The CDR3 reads CASGKPGYGYTF. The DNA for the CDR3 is TGTGCCAGCGGTAAACCGGGCTATGGCTACACCTTC.

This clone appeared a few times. In DNA, the CDR3 is TGCGCCAGCAGCCATTTCGCGCGGGACGCTCCTTATCAGCCCCAGCATTTT. Translating it yields CASSHFARDAPYQPQHF. The chain links TRBV4-1 to TRBJ1-5; TRBD1 is a possible D gene (5 bases). This CDR3 is 17 amino acids long. V lost 3 bases to trimming and J lost 5 bases, with 20 bases between them. The germline V gene has CDR1 MGHRA and CDR2 YSYEKL.

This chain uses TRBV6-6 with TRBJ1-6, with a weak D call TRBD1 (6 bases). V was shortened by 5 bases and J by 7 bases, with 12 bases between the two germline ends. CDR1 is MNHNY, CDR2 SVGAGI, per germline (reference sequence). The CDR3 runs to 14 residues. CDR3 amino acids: CASSPDRSNSPLHF. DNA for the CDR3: TGTGCCAGCAGTCCCGACAGGAGCAATTCACCCCTCCACTTT.

For the CDR3, the DNA is TGTGCCAGCAGTTTCCGGGGGTCTGGAAACACCATATATTTT. Encoded protein: CASSFRGSGNTIYF. The V and J genes are TRBV27 and TRBJ1-3, with D perhaps TRBD1 (5 bases). Germline assignment: CDR1 MNHEY and CDR2 SMNVEV (reference sequence). Trimming pared 3 bases from V and 1 base from J, leaving 7 bases between. The CDR3 is made up of 14 amino acids.

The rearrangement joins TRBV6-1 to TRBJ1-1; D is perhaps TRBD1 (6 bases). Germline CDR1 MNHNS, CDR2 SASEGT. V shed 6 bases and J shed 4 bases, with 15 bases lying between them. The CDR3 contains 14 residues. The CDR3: CASSPGQTTTEAFF. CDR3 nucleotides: TGTGCCAGCAGCCCAGGACAGACAACCACTGAAGCTTTCTTT.

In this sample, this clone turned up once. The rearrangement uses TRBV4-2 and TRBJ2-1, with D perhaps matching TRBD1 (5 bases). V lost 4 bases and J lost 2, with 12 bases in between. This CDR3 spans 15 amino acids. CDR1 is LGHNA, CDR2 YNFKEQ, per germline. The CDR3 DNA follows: TGTGCCAGCAGCCCACAGGTCCGAACCTACAATGAGCAGTTCTTC. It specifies CASSPQVRTYNEQFF.

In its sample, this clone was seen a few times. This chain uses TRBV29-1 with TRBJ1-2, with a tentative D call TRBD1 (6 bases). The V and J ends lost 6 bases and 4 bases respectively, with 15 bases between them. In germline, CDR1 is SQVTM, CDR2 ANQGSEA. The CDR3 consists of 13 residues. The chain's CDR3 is CSVQGGGSYGYTF. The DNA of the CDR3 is TGCAGCGTCCAGGGAGGGGGGTCCTATGGCTACACCTTC.

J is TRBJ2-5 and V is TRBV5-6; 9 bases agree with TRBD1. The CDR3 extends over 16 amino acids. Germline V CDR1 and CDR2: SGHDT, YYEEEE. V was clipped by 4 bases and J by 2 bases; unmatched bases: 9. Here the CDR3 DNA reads TGTGCCAGCAGCCCAGGACAGGGGAGTCTTCAAGAGACCCAGTACTTC. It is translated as CASSPGQGSLQETQYF.

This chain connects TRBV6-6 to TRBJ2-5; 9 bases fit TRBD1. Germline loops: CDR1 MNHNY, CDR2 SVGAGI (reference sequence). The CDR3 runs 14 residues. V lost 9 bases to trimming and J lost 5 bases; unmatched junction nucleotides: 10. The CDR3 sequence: CASLPGQGWETQYF. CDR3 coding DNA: TGTGCCAGTCTACCGGGACAGGGATGGGAGACCCAGTACTTC.